Each of the 22 T cell receptor beta chains below was sequenced from the same sample in a study of long-term antiretroviral therapy in people with HIV. Sequencing used immunoSEQ v3.0 at survey level. Sequencing was performed with immunoSEQ multiplex PCR; in TCRdb, only in-frame clones are kept and a portion is missing. This table holds 15,000 to 20,000 clones, around 87% found once. This sample comprised unsorted PBMCs, obtained 4.2 years after starting antiretroviral therapy. Source of these receptors: a man aged 50-60 years with HIV.

The gene calls are TRBV5-1 and TRBJ2-3, with D maybe TRBD2 (6 bases). The germline V and J ends were trimmed by 7 bases and 2 bases, with 17 bases remaining between them. CDR3 length equals 15 residues. Per germline, CDR1 SGHRS and CDR2 YFSETQ. The CDR3 spells CASSGSGGNTDTQYF. The CDR3 DNA reads TGCGCCAGCTCAGGTAGCGGCGGGAACACAGATACGCAGTATTTT. The whole variable domain, remainder taken from reference TRBV5-1 and TRBJ2-3, is KAGVTQTPRYLIKTRGQQVTLSCSPISGHRSVSWYQQTPGQGLQFLFEYFSETQRNKGNFPGRFSGRQFSNSRSEMNVSTLELGDSALYLCASSGSGGNTDTQYFGPGTRLTVL.

The V gene is TRBV7-9, the J gene TRBJ2-7, with unresolved D. This CDR3 has 14 residues. Germline CDR1 SEHNR, CDR2 FQNEAQ (reference sequence). V gave up 5 bases and J gave up 2 bases, with 13 bases separating them. CDR3 sequence: CASSPISSTYEQYF. The CDR3 DNA reads TGTGCCAGCAGCCCCATCAGCAGCACCTACGAGCAGTACTTC.

The V gene is TRBV18, the J gene TRBJ1-6; 9 bases fit TRBD1. CDR3 size: 15 residues. Trimming took 2 bases from V and 6 from J; bases not matched to a gene: 2. From germline, CDR1 is KGHSH and CDR2 LQKENI. The CDR3 nucleotides read TGTGCCAGCTCACCAGGGACAGGGAGTAATTCACCCCTCCACTTT. Its protein product is CASSPGTGSNSPLHF.

V and J are TRBV5-1 and TRBJ2-5; perhaps TRBD2 as D (5 bases). The CDR3 is 14 amino acids. Germline CDR1 is SGHRS and CDR2 is YFSETQ. V lost 4 bases to trimming and J lost 9 bases, with 19 bases between them. For the CDR3, the DNA is TGCGCCAGCAGCCCCCCTGGGAACACAGCGGCCCAGTACTTC. Protein: CASSPPGNTAAQYF.

V gene TRBV19 combines with J gene TRBJ2-2, with a weak D call TRBD1 (5 bases). The V and J ends lost 3 bases and 0 bases respectively, with 8 bases between them. The CDR3 length is 15 residues. Looked up from germline, CDR1 is LNHDA and CDR2 is SQIVND (reference sequence). Here the CDR3 DNA reads TGTGCCAGTAGTATTAACAGGCCGAACACCGGGGAGCTGTTTTTT. This sequence encodes CASSINRPNTGELFF.

This chain links TRBV30 with TRBJ2-7, with 11 bases lining up with TRBD1. CDR1 is GTSNPN, CDR2 SVGIG, per germline (reference sequence). The ends lost 1 base at V and 1 base at J; junction bases unmatched: 6. The CDR3 consists of 16 residues. The CDR3 spells CAWSALDRGLSYEQYF. For the CDR3, the DNA is TGTGCCTGGAGTGCACTGGACAGGGGGCTTTCCTACGAGCAGTACTTC.

The chain carries TRBV2 and TRBJ2-6; D ambiguous. Germline V CDR1 and CDR2: SNHLY, FYNNEI. The CDR3 loop spans 13 amino acids. V shed 3 bases and J shed 4 bases, with 4 bases lying between them. CDR3: CASSESGANVLTF. CDR3 DNA sequence: TGTGCCAGCAGTGAGTCGGGGGCCAACGTCCTGACTTTC.

The chain couples TRBV30 to TRBJ1-2; TRBD1 might be the D (5 bases). V gave up 0 bases and J gave up 8 bases, with 13 bases separating them. Germline V gene lookup returns CDR1 GTSNPN and CDR2 SVGIG (reference sequence). This CDR3 has 13 residues. DNA of the CDR3: TGTGCCTGGAGTGTAGTCGCCGGGGCCGGCTACACCTTC. Translated: CAWSVVAGAGYTF. Using reference TRBV30 and TRBJ1-2 for the parts outside the CDR3, the full variable domain is SQTIHQWPATLVQPVGSPLSLECTVEGTSNPNLYWYRQAAGRGLQLLFYSVGIGQISSEVPQNLSASRPQDRQFILSSKKLLLSDSGFYLCAWSVVAGAGYTFGSGTRLTVV.

The CDR3, as DNA: TGTGCCAGCAGCTCCCCCACGGACAGGGTGAACACTGAAGCTTTCTTT. Its translation is CASSSPTDRVNTEAFF. The chain carries TRBV5-4 and TRBJ1-1, with 8 bases aligning to TRBD1. Trimming cost V 3 bases and J 0 bases; bases outside gene matches: 7. Germline V gives CDR1 SGHNT, CDR2 YYREEE (reference sequence). The CDR3 is made up of 16 amino acids.

This chain uses TRBV7-3 with TRBJ2-1; no firm D call. Looked up from germline, CDR1 is SGHTA and CDR2 is FQGTGA. V was trimmed by 5 bases and J by 9 bases, leaving 14 bases between them. The CDR3 extends over 13 amino acids. CDR3 protein: CASSNPTGGEQFF. The CDR3 DNA reads TGTGCCAGCAGCAACCCTACCGGCGGTGAGCAGTTCTTC.

The V call is TRBV5-8, the J call TRBJ2-7; D unclear. Germline values: CDR1 SGHTS, CDR2 YDEGEE. CDR3 size: 14 residues. The germline V and J ends were trimmed by 2 bases and 3 bases, with 12 bases remaining between them. CDR3 DNA sequence: TGTGCCAGCAGCTTCGCCGGGCCGCTCTACGAGCAGTACTTC. This sequence encodes CASSFAGPLYEQYF.

This chain links TRBV28 with TRBJ2-3, with D possibly being TRBD2 (7 bases). Germline loops: CDR1 MDHEN, CDR2 SYDVKM. Trimming pared 4 bases from V and 1 base from J, leaving 12 bases between. The CDR3 runs 15 residues. CDR3 protein: CASSSTGRGTDTQYF. The CDR3 DNA reads TGTGCCAGCAGTTCCACAGGGAGGGGCACAGATACGCAGTATTTT. The variable domain in full, completed from reference TRBV28 and TRBJ2-3, reads DVKVTQSSRYLVKRTGEKVFLECVQDMDHENMFWYRQDPGLGLRLIYFSYDVKMKEKGDIPEGYSVSREKKERFSLILESASTNQTSMYLCASSSTGRGTDTQYFGPGTRLTVL.

The chain combines TRBV19 with TRBJ1-3; 10 bases line up with TRBD1. This CDR3 has 15 amino acids. V trimming: 6 bases; J trimming: 1 base; junction bases outside the gene matches: 3. Looked up from germline, CDR1 is LNHDA and CDR2 is SQIVND (reference sequence). CDR3: CASRDRGPSGNTIYF. The DNA of the CDR3 is TGTGCCAGTAGAGACAGGGGGCCGTCTGGAAACACCATATATTTT.

The chain carries TRBV4-3 and TRBJ2-7; TRBD1 matches at 9 bases. J lost 2 bases, V lost 0 bases, and 5 bases had no gene match. Germline V gene data show CDR1 as LGHNA and CDR2 as YSLEER. This CDR3 region has 16 residues. The DNA of the CDR3 is TGCGCCAGCAGCCAAGACTCGACAGGGGGACCCTACGAGCAGTACTTC. It is translated as CASSQDSTGGPYEQYF.

The CDR3 loop is CATSRDLPSGTGELFF. CDR3 nucleotide sequence: TGTGCCACCAGCAGAGATCTGCCTAGCGGGACCGGGGAGCTGTTTTTT. The V and J genes are TRBV15 and TRBJ2-2; 8 nucleotides agree with TRBD2. Germline V lookup: CDR1 LNHNV, CDR2 YYDKDF (reference sequence). With V trimmed by 0 bases and J by 5 bases, 5 bases remained unmatched. The CDR3 extends over 16 amino acids.

The V call is TRBV7-2, the J call TRBJ1-2; D not certain. Trimming stripped 8 bases from V and 4 bases from J, with 14 bases between. Looked up from germline, CDR1 is SGHTA and CDR2 is FQGNSA. The CDR3 spans 13 residues. The DNA for the CDR3 is TGTGCCAGCGTCCTTCCGGGGTTCTATGGCTACACCTTC. Amino acids: CASVLPGFYGYTF. Variable domain in full (rest from reference TRBV7-2 and TRBJ1-2): GAGVSQSPSNKVTEKGKDVELRCDPISGHTALYWYRQSLGQGLEFLIYFQGNSAPDKSGLPSDRFSAERTGGSVSTLTIQRTQQEDSAVYLCASVLPGFYGYTFGSGTRLTVV.

This chain links TRBV5-1 with TRBJ1-1; weak D call: TRBD1 (5 bases). The CDR3 contains 15 residues. Germline CDR1 and CDR2: SGHRS and YFSETQ. The V and J ends lost 1 base and 1 base respectively, with 11 bases between them. This CDR3 reads CASSLSSRGNTEAFF. DNA for the CDR3: TGCGCCAGCAGCTTGAGTTCAAGGGGGAACACTGAAGCTTTCTTT.

This clone showed up just once. The CDR3 protein is CASSYRPTGEEEQYF. The CDR3 nucleotides read TGTGCCAGCAGTTACCGCCCTACAGGGGAGGAAGAGCAGTACTTC. The chain couples TRBV6-6 to TRBJ2-7, with D perhaps TRBD1 (7 bases). The V end lost 2 bases, the J end lost 7 bases, and 18 bases lay between the germline ends. Germline CDR1 reads MNHNY; CDR2 reads SVGAGI (reference sequence). CDR3 size: 15 residues.

The gene calls are TRBV5-5 and TRBJ1-5; 9 bases agree with TRBD1. V lost 0 bases and J lost 8; bases outside the gene matches: 6. There are 15 residues in the CDR3. CDR1 is SGHKS and CDR2 is YYEKEE in the germline V gene (reference sequence). The DNA of the CDR3 is TGTGCCAGCAGCTTGGCCGGGACAGGGAGTAAGCCCCAGCATTTT. It encodes CASSLAGTGSKPQHF.

The chain employs TRBV9 and TRBJ2-3; 10 bases are a match to TRBD2. The V and J ends lost 3 bases and 1 base, in that order; junction bases with no gene match: 2. The CDR3 consists of 15 residues. Germline values: CDR1 SGDLS, CDR2 YYNGEE. CDR3 loop: CASSATSGGTDTQYF. CDR3 coding DNA: TGTGCCAGCAGCGCAACTAGCGGGGGCACAGATACGCAGTATTTT.

CDR3 nucleotides: TGTGCCAGTAGTACCATAGCGGGGACCGGGGAGCTGTTTTTT. Protein: CASSTIAGTGELFF. The chain joins TRBV19 to TRBJ2-2; TRBD2 matches 8 bases. The CDR3 contains 14 residues. V shed 4 bases, J shed 5 bases, and the junction held 3 bases outside the gene matches. Germline V gene data show CDR1 as LNHDA and CDR2 as SQIVND (reference sequence).

The V and J genes are TRBV11-2 and TRBJ1-2; D might be TRBD1 (5 bases). The V end was cut by 5 bases, the J end by 8 bases, with 18 bases between. Germline V lookup: CDR1 SGHAT, CDR2 FQNNGV. The CDR3 loop spans 14 amino acids. The DNA for the CDR3 is TGTGCCAGCAGCCCAGGACACGCCCGGGGGGGCTACACCTTC. It yields the protein CASSPGHARGGYTF. Full variable domain (rest looked up from reference TRBV11-2 and TRBJ1-2): EAGVAQSPRYKIIEKRQSVAFWCNPISGHATLYWYQQILGQGPKLLIQFQNNGVVDDSQLPKDRFSAERLKGVDSTLKIQPAKLEDSAVYLCASSPGHARGGYTFGSGTRLTVV.